The 13 T cell receptor beta chains presented below share a single source sample, sequenced in a study of shared clonotypes between healthy human individuals. TCRdb's copy holds only in-frame clones and misses some; the assay was immunoSEQ multiplex PCR. The sample holds some 630,000 clones, about two thirds seen once. Material: memory CD4+ T cells sorted from blood. The subset here: CD45RA-negative fraction. These receptors were collected from a woman aged 25 to 39 in good health.

The chain has TRBV18 and TRBJ2-3, with 14 positions matching TRBD2. The V and J ends lost 2 bases and 6 bases, in that order; junction bases with no gene match: 13. The CDR3 has 19 amino acids. CDR1 and CDR2 (germline): KGHSH, LQKENI. The CDR3 loop is CASSPVGGTSGRRSDTQYF. CDR3 in DNA: TGTGCCAGCTCACCAGTAGGCGGGACTAGCGGGAGAAGATCGGATACGCAGTATTTT.

The V call is TRBV6-6, the J call TRBJ1-4; D call uncertain. Germline CDR1 MNHNY, CDR2 SVGAGI (reference sequence). The CDR3 loop spans 16 amino acids. Trimming removed 2 bases at V and 0 bases at J, with 10 bases between. CDR3 amino acids: CASSYQAAATNEKLFF. Written as DNA, the CDR3 is TGTGCCAGCAGTTACCAGGCGGCTGCAACTAATGAAAAACTGTTTTTT.

The V call is TRBV7-9, the J call TRBJ2-5; D uncertain. Trimming removed 5 bases from V and 2 bases from J, with 3 bases in between. The germline V gene encodes CDR1 SEHNR and CDR2 FQNEAQ (reference sequence). The CDR3 loop spans 11 amino acids. The CDR3 region has the DNA TGTGCCAGCAGCCGACAAGAGACCCAGTACTTC. Amino acids: CASSRQETQYF.

This rearrangement joins TRBV15 to TRBJ2-1, with a possible D match to TRBD1 (5 bases). Trimming cost V 1 base and J 5 bases, with 15 bases left between them. CDR3 length: 16 residues. CDR1 LNHNV and CDR2 YYDKDF come from the germline V gene (reference sequence). The CDR3 protein is CATSRGDRARHNEQFF. The CDR3 region has the DNA TGTGCCACCAGCAGAGGCGACAGAGCCCGGCACAATGAGCAGTTCTTC.

The rearrangement uses TRBV29-1 and TRBJ2-1; 11 bases are a match to TRBD2. V dropped 6 bases and J dropped 4; count of bases not matched to a gene: 5. Looked up from germline, CDR1 is SQVTM and CDR2 is ANQGSEA. The CDR3 sequence is 14 residues long. The CDR3 DNA is TGCAGCGTCCCGGGACTAGCGGAGTACAATGAGCAGTTCTTC. As protein: CSVPGLAEYNEQFF.

This chain connects TRBV28 to TRBJ2-5, with a weak D call TRBD2 (5 bases). V was trimmed by 5 bases and J by 2 bases, leaving 12 bases between them. The CDR3 totals 14 residues. The germline V gene has CDR1 MDHEN and CDR2 SYDVKM. The CDR3 here is CASSLAWEQETQYF. For the CDR3, the DNA is TGTGCCAGCAGTCTAGCCTGGGAGCAAGAGACCCAGTACTTC.

V gene TRBV29-1 combines with J gene TRBJ1-5; D is uncertain. CDR1 and CDR2 from the germline V gene are SQVTM and ANQGSEA. This CDR3 is built from 12 residues. V was shortened by 7 bases and J by 6 bases, with 13 bases between the two germline ends. CDR3: CSATGAGQPQHF. For the CDR3, the DNA is TGCAGCGCGACCGGAGCAGGTCAGCCCCAGCATTTT.

This clone was detected only a few times. The rearrangement links TRBV5-5 to TRBJ2-7, with 8 bases that match TRBD1. The CDR3 length is 17 residues. Germline V gene sequence: CDR1 SGHKS, CDR2 YYEKEE (reference sequence). V lost 0 bases to trimming and J lost 2 bases; unmatched junction nucleotides: 10. CDR3 nucleotide sequence: TGTGCCAGCAGCTTGGCAGGGGGCGAACTCACTCCCTACGAGCAGTACTTC. It codes for CASSLAGGELTPYEQYF.

Points on this clone: Other DNA sequences of this sample code for an identical CDR3. J is TRBJ2-3 and V is TRBV5-1; 11 bases agree with TRBD2. Trimming took 3 bases from V and 1 from J; bases not matched to a gene: 1. The length of the CDR3 is 15 residues. Germline loops: CDR1 SGHRS, CDR2 YFSETQ. In nucleotides, the CDR3 is TGCGCCAGCAGCTCACTAGCGGGAGGCACAGATACGCAGTATTTT. Translated, it gives CASSSLAGGTDTQYF.

This chain links TRBV7-8 with TRBJ2-3; 8 bases are shared with TRBD2. The CDR3 has 16 amino acids. Trimming cost V 2 bases and J 4 bases; bases outside gene matches: 8. The germline V gene encodes CDR1 SGHVS and CDR2 FQNEAQ. CDR3 in DNA: TGTGCCAGCAGCTTACGTCCGGGAGGGCCCGCAGATACGCAGTATTTT. This codes for CASSLRPGGPADTQYF. Variable domain in full (rest from reference TRBV7-8 and TRBJ2-3): GAGVSQSPRYKVAKRGQDVALRCDPISGHVSLFWYQQALGQGPEFLTYFQNEAQLDKSGLPSDRFFAERPEGSVSTLKIQRTQQEDSAVYLCASSLRPGGPADTQYFGPGTRLTVL.

This clone has at least ten counts. The CDR3 sequence is CASSPQRDTGYTF. The DNA for the CDR3 is TGTGCCAGCAGCCCTCAACGGGACACTGGCTACACCTTC. The J gene is TRBJ1-2, the V gene TRBV7-2, with a tentative D call TRBD1 (6 bases). The V and J ends lost 5 bases and 7 bases respectively, with 14 bases between them. The CDR3 has 13 amino acids. Germline CDR1 SGHTA, CDR2 FQGNSA.

This clone was seen only once. The chain joins TRBV4-1 to TRBJ2-7, with 10 nucleotides matching TRBD2. Trimming at V came to 2 bases and at J to 6 bases, leaving 7 bases not matched to a gene. The CDR3 totals 15 residues. The germline gives CDR1 MGHRA, CDR2 YSYEKL. The CDR3 DNA follows: TGCGCCAGCAGCCAACTAGCGGGAGACCCAGTCGAGCAGTACTTC. Its translation is CASSQLAGDPVEQYF.

The chain carries TRBV28 and TRBJ1-4, with D uncertain. The CDR3 has 14 amino acids. The germline V and J ends were trimmed by 3 bases and 11 bases, with 16 bases remaining between them. CDR1 and CDR2 from the germline V gene are MDHEN and SYDVKM. The CDR3 region has the DNA TGTGCCAGCAGTTTTGCCGGTTACCCTGACAAACTGTTTTTT. This sequence encodes CASSFAGYPDKLFF.